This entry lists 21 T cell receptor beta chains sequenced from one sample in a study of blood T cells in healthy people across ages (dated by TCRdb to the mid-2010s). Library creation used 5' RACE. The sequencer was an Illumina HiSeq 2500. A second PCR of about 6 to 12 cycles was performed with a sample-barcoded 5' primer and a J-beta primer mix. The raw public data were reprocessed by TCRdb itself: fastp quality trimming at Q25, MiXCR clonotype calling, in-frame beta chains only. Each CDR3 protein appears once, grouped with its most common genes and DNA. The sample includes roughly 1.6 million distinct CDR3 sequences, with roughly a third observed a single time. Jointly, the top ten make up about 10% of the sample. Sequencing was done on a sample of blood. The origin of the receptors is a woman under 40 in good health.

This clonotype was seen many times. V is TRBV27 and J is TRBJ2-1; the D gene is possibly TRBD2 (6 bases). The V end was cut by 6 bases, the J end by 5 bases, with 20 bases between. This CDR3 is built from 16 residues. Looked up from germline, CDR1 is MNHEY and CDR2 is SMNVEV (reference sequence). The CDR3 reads CASSPLGARGNNEQFF. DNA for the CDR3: TGTGCCAGCAGCCCACTAGGGGCGCGGGGAAACAATGAGCAGTTCTTC.

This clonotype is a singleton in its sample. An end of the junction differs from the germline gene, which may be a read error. DNA for the CDR3: TGTACCAGCAGCGTAGGGGCATCTAGCGTCTACAATGAGCAGTTCTTC. Translated, it gives CTSSVGASSVYNEQFF. V gene TRBV9 combines with J gene TRBJ2-1; D is possibly TRBD2 (6 bases). Germline V gene data show CDR1 as SGDLS and CDR2 as YYNGEE. CDR3 size: 16 residues.

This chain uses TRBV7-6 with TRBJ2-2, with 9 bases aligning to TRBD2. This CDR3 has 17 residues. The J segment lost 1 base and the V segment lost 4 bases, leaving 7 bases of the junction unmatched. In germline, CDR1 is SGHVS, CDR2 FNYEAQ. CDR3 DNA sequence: TGTGCCAGCAGCTATCTCCCGACTAGCGGGAACACCGGGGAGCTGTTTTTT. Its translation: CASSYLPTSGNTGELFF. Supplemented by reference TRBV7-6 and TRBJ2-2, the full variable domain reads GAGVSQSPRYKVTKRGQDVALRCDPISGHVSLYWYRQALGQGPEFLTYFNYEAQQDKSGLPNDRFSAERPEGSISTLTIQRTEQRDSAMYRCASSYLPTSGNTGELFFGEGSRLTVL.

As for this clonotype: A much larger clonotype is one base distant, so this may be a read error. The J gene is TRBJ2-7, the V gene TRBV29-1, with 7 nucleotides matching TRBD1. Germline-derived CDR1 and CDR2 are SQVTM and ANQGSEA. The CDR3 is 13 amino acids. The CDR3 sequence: CSSRTGEMGEQYF. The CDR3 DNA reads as TGCAGTAGCCGTACAGGGGAGATGGGGGAGCAGTACTTC.

The DNA of the CDR3 is TGCGCCAGCAGCCAAGATAGCCCGGGCGGGGGCTACGAGCAGTACTTC. Translation: CASSQDSPGGGYEQYF. The chain links TRBV4-1 to TRBJ2-7; 7 nucleotides match TRBD2. V shed 0 bases, J shed 3 bases, and the junction held 8 bases outside the gene matches. CDR1 and CDR2 from the germline V gene are MGHRA and YSYEKL. The CDR3 length is 16 residues.

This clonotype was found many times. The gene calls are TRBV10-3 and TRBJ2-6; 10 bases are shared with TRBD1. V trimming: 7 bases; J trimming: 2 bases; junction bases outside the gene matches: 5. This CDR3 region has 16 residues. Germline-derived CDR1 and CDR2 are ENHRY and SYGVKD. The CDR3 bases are TGTGCCATCATGCCGGGACAGGGGACTGGGGCCAACGTCCTGACTTTC. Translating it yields CAIMPGQGTGANVLTF.

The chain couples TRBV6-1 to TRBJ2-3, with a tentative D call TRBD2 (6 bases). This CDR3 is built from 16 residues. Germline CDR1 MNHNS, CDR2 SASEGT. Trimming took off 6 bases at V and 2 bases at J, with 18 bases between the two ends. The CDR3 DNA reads TGTGCCAGCAGGATAACCGGGACTTACTACACAGATACGCAGTATTTT. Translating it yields CASRITGTYYTDTQYF.

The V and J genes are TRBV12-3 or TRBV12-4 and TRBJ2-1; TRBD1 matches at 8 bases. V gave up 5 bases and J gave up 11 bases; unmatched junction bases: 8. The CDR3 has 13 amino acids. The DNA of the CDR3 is TGTGCCAGCAGTGGGGACAGGTGGGGTCAGCAGTTCTTC. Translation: CASSGDRWGQQFF.

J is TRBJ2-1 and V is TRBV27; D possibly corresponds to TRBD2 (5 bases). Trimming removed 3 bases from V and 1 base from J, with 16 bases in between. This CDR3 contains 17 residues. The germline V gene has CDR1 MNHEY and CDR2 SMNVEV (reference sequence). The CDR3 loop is CASSFHPLGESYNEQFF. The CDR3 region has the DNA TGTGCCAGCAGTTTCCACCCCCTTGGGGAGTCCTACAATGAGCAGTTCTTC.

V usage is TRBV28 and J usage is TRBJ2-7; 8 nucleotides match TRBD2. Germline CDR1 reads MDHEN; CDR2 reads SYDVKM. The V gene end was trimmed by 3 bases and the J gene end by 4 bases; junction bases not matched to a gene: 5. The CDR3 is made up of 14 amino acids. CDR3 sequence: CASSFIAGPYEQYF. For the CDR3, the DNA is TGTGCCAGCAGTTTTATAGCGGGGCCTTACGAGCAGTACTTC.

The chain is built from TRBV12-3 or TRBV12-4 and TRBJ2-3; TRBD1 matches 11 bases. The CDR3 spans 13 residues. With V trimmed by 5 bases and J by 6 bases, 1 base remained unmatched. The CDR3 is CASSRDRGDTQYF. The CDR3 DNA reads TGTGCCAGCAGTCGGGACAGGGGGGATACGCAGTATTTT.

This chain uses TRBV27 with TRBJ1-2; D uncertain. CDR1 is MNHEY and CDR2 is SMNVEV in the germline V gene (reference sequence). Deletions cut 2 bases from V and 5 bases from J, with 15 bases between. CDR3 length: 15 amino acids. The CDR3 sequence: CASSLEAGLMYGYTF. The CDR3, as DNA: TGTGCCAGCAGTTTAGAGGCAGGTTTGATGTATGGCTACACCTTC.

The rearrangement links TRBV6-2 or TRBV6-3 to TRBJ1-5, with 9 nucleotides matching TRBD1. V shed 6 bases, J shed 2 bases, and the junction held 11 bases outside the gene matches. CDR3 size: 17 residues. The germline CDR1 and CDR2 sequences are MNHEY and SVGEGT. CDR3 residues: CASRVRDRVLGNQPQHF. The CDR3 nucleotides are TGTGCCAGCAGGGTCCGGGACAGGGTATTGGGCAATCAGCCCCAGCATTTT.

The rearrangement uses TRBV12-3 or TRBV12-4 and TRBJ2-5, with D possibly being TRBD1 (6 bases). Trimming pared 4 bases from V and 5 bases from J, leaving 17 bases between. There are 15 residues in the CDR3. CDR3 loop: CASSSSDSQVETQYF. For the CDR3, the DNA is TGTGCCAGCAGTTCCTCGGACAGCCAGGTGGAGACCCAGTACTTC.

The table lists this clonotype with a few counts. CDR3: CASRRGNTDTQYF. For the CDR3, the DNA is TGTGCCAGCAGACGAGGGAACACAGATACGCAGTATTTT. The chain joins TRBV27 to TRBJ2-3; D may be TRBD2 (5 bases). Trimming pared 6 bases from V and 2 bases from J, leaving 9 bases between. This CDR3 contains 13 residues. Germline loops: CDR1 MNHEY, CDR2 SMNVEV (reference sequence).

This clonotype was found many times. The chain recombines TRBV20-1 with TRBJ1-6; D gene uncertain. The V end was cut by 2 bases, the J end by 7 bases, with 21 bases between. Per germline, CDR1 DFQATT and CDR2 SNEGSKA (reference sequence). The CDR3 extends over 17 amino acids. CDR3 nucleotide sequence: TGCAGTGCTAGATTGAGGTCCCCTCCTAGAGCGAATTCACCCCTCCACTTT. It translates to CSARLRSPPRANSPLHF.

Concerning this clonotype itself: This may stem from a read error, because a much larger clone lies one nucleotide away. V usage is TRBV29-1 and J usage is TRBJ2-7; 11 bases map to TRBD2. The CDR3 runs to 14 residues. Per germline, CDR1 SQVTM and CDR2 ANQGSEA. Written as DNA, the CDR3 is TGCAACGTTCCTAGCGGGGGGTCCTCCTACGAGCAGTACTTC. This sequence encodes CNVPSGGSSYEQYF.

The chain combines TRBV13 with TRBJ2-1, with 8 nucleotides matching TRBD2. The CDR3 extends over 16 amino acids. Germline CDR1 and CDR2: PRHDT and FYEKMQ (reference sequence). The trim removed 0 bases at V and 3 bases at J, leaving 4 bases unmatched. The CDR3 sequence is CASSLGELAVYNEQFF. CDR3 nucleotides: TGTGCCAGCAGCTTAGGTGAACTAGCGGTCTACAATGAGCAGTTCTTC.

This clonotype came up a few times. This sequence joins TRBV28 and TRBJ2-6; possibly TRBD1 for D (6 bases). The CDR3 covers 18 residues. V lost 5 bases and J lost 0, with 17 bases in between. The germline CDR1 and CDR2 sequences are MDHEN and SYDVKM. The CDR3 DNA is TGTGCCAGCAGTCACCCCAATGGGGGCAACTCTGGGGCCAACGTCCTGACTTTC. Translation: CASSHPNGGNSGANVLTF.

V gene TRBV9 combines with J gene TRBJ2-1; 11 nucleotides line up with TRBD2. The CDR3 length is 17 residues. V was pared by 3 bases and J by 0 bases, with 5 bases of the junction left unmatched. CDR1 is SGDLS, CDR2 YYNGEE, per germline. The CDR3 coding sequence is TGTGCCAGCAGCGCCGGGACTAGCGGACTCTCCTACAATGAGCAGTTCTTC. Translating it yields CASSAGTSGLSYNEQFF.

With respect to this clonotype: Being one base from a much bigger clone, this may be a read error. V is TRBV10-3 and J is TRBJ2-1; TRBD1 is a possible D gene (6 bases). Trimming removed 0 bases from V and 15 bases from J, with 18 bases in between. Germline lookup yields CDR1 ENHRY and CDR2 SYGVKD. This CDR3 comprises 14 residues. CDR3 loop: CAISESKSEWGRFF. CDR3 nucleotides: TGTGCCATCAGTGAGTCGAAGTCGGAGTGGGGGCGGTTCTTC.